The 20 T cell receptor beta chains below all came from one sample that was sequenced in a study of cytomegalovirus exposure and HLA in healthy donors. PCR involved 60 Vbeta and 13 Jbeta primers. Sequenced by immunoSEQ multiplex PCR; TCRdb stores in-frame clones only, minus some. The profile shows about 120,000 clones, over 60% of them singletons. Sequencing was carried out using PBMCs. These TCRs come from a woman aged 40 to 49 in good health and CMV-seropositive.

The rearrangement joins TRBV5-1 to TRBJ2-7; 11 bases map to TRBD2. The CDR3 length is 14 residues. Losses at the gene ends were 4 bases for V and 7 bases for J; bases not matched to a gene: 7. Germline CDR1 reads SGHRS; CDR2 reads YFSETQ. CDR3 region: CASSATSGMEEQYF. Here the CDR3 DNA reads TGCGCCAGCAGCGCGACTAGCGGGATGGAGGAGCAGTACTTC.

This clone was detected a few times. The gene calls are TRBV5-1 and TRBJ2-1, with TRBD1 matching 7 bases. Trimming took 3 bases from V and 6 from J; bases not matched to a gene: 6. There are 14 residues in the CDR3. Germline V lookup: CDR1 SGHRS, CDR2 YFSETQ. Here the CDR3 reads CASSYLGDSNEQFF. DNA for the CDR3: TGCGCCAGCAGCTATTTAGGGGACAGCAATGAGCAGTTCTTC.

The chain joins TRBV5-1 to TRBJ2-1; TRBD2 aligns across 9 bases. The length of the CDR3 is 15 residues. Germline V gene sequence: CDR1 SGHRS, CDR2 YFSETQ. V lost 5 bases and J lost 4; bases outside the gene matches: 7. The CDR3 here is CASRPSAGGYNEQFF. DNA of the CDR3: TGCGCCAGCAGACCCTCCGCGGGGGGGTACAATGAGCAGTTCTTC. Full variable domain (remainder filled in from reference TRBV5-1 and TRBJ2-1): KAGVTQTPRYLIKTRGQQVTLSCSPISGHRSVSWYQQTPGQGLQFLFEYFSETQRNKGNFPGRFSGRQFSNSRSEMNVSTLELGDSALYLCASRPSAGGYNEQFFGPGTRLTVL.

The V call is TRBV7-9, the J call TRBJ2-7; possible D gene TRBD2, 7 bases. Trimming pared 10 bases from V and 2 bases from J, leaving 18 bases between. CDR1 is SEHNR and CDR2 is FQNEAQ in the germline V gene (reference sequence). The CDR3 is 14 residues long. The CDR3 DNA reads TGTGCCACCCGGGGGGCTAACTCGACCTACGAGCAGTACTTC. Amino acid sequence: CATRGANSTYEQYF.

This chain joins TRBV15 and TRBJ2-3; D call uncertain. V was shortened by 5 bases and J by 2 bases, with 8 bases between the two germline ends. CDR1 is LNHNV and CDR2 is YYDKDF in the germline V gene (reference sequence). The CDR3 runs to 13 residues. CDR3 sequence (DNA): TGTGCCACCAGCTCCCTCTACACAGATACGCAGTATTTT. This encodes CATSSLYTDTQYF.

This chain links TRBV6-5 with TRBJ2-5; D may be TRBD1 (5 bases). This CDR3 spans 11 amino acids. Between the trimmed V and J ends, which lost 8 bases and 2 bases, there was a span of 6 bases. The germline V gene encodes CDR1 MNHEY and CDR2 SVGAGI. CDR3 in amino acids: CASGAQETQYF. The DNA for the CDR3 is TGTGCCAGCGGGGCTCAAGAGACCCAGTACTTC.

The chain recombines TRBV4-2 with TRBJ2-3, with 14 bases lining up with TRBD2. Germline V gene lookup returns CDR1 LGHNA and CDR2 YNFKEQ. V trimming: 2 bases; J trimming: 6 bases; junction bases outside the gene matches: 1. The CDR3 is 15 residues long. CDR3 residues: CASSQRTSGGDTQYF. DNA of the CDR3: TGTGCCAGCAGCCAAAGGACTAGCGGGGGGGATACGCAGTATTTT.

This rearrangement joins TRBV7-9 to TRBJ1-5, with a tentative D call TRBD1 (6 bases). Germline CDR1 and CDR2: SEHNR and FQNEAQ (reference sequence). The CDR3 extends over 18 amino acids. Trimming stripped 3 bases from V and 4 bases from J, with 22 bases between. Here the CDR3 DNA reads TGTGCCAGCAGCTTCTACAGGGTTAACCAAGAGGGAAATCAGCCCCAGCATTTT. Protein product: CASSFYRVNQEGNQPQHF.

The gene calls are TRBV6-5 and TRBJ2-1, with 7 bases that match TRBD2. The length of the CDR3 is 13 residues. The germline V gene encodes CDR1 MNHEY and CDR2 SVGAGI. The ends lost 5 bases at V and 5 bases at J; junction bases unmatched: 3. The CDR3 DNA reads as TGTGCCAGCAGTCTAGCGGAAAACAATGAGCAGTTCTTC. Translation gives CASSLAENNEQFF.

The rearrangement links TRBV6-1 to TRBJ2-1, with TRBD1 as a possible D gene (6 bases). With 5 bases removed from V and 9 bases from J, the gap between germline ends came to 17 bases. CDR1 is MNHNS, CDR2 SASEGT, per germline. The CDR3 loop spans 14 amino acids. The DNA of the CDR3 is TGTGCCAGCAGTCGGGGCAGGGGAGTAGGTGAGCAGTTCTTC. Protein: CASSRGRGVGEQFF.

The chain has TRBV7-3 and TRBJ1-1; D uncertain. The germline V gene encodes CDR1 SGHTA and CDR2 FQGTGA. Trimming took off 1 base at V and 5 bases at J, with 11 bases between the two ends. This CDR3 has 14 residues. For the CDR3, the DNA is TGTGCCAGCAGCTTAAGGGGAGCCGGGACTGAAGCTTTCTTT. This encodes CASSLRGAGTEAFF.

The chain carries TRBV5-1 and TRBJ2-7; 7 nucleotides match TRBD1. Germline values: CDR1 SGHRS, CDR2 YFSETQ. The CDR3 extends over 15 amino acids. Trimming took 4 bases from V and 3 from J; bases not matched to a gene: 10. Here the CDR3 DNA reads TGCGCCAGCAGCGCAACGGGACAGAATATCTACGAGCAGTACTTC. Translated, it gives CASSATGQNIYEQYF.

This clone was counted between two and nine times. The rearrangement uses TRBV10-2 and TRBJ1-1; TRBD1 agrees at 10 bases. The V and J ends lost 10 bases and 3 bases, in that order; junction bases with no gene match: 8. The CDR3 runs to 14 residues. Germline values: CDR1 WSHSY, CDR2 SAAADI. The CDR3 sequence is CATRQGAGDTEAFF. CDR3 in DNA: TGCGCCACCCGACAGGGGGCTGGGGACACTGAAGCTTTCTTT.

The V call is TRBV4-1, the J call TRBJ1-2; tentatively, D is TRBD1 (5 bases). V lost 3 bases and J lost 4, with 12 bases in between. Germline CDR1 MGHRA, CDR2 YSYEKL. This CDR3 spans 14 amino acids. CDR3 residues: CASSQRDGSYGYTF. CDR3 sequence (DNA): TGCGCCAGCAGCCAGCGGGACGGCTCCTATGGCTACACCTTC.

This clone showed up just a few times. CDR3 loop: CAWSVGGPGEKLFF. The CDR3 DNA reads as TGTGCCTGGAGTGTGGGAGGCCCCGGGGAAAAACTGTTTTTT. The genes are TRBV30 and TRBJ1-4, with D hard to call. V shed 0 bases and J shed 8 bases, with 13 bases lying between them. Looked up from germline, CDR1 is GTSNPN and CDR2 is SVGIG (reference sequence). The CDR3 is 14 residues long.

The chain joins TRBV6-1 to TRBJ2-7, with 8 bases matching TRBD1. Germline-derived CDR1 and CDR2 are MNHNS and SASEGT. The CDR3 runs to 15 residues. Germline trimming cut 5 bases from V and 2 bases from J; bases unmatched to any gene: 8. CDR3 protein: CASSTTGAPTYEQYF. CDR3 DNA: TGTGCCAGCAGTACGACAGGGGCCCCTACCTACGAGCAGTACTTC.

This chain links TRBV4-2 with TRBJ1-5; D remains unclear. The CDR3 length is 15 residues. The V and J ends lost 0 bases and 0 bases respectively, with 6 bases between them. The germline CDR1 and CDR2 sequences are LGHNA and YNFKEQ. The CDR3 sequence: CASSQDYYSNQPQHF. The CDR3 nucleotides read TGTGCCAGCAGCCAAGATTACTATAGCAATCAGCCCCAGCATTTT.

There are a few counts of this clone. The chain combines TRBV4-3 with TRBJ2-2, with TRBD2 matching 10 bases. After removal of 4 bases from V and 4 bases from J, the junction contained 0 bases not matched to a gene. The V gene's germline CDR1 is LGHNA and CDR2 YSLEER. The CDR3 consists of 14 residues. Here the CDR3 reads CASSRTSGTGELFF. The CDR3 nucleotides read TGCGCCAGCAGCCGGACTAGCGGCACCGGGGAGCTGTTTTTT.

V gene TRBV23-1 combines with J gene TRBJ2-7; 10 bases fit TRBD2. TRBV23-1 is reported as an ORF; its role is uncertain. With 1 base clipped from V and 2 bases from J, the junction kept 2 bases outside the gene matches. The CDR3 consists of 15 residues. The CDR3 DNA follows: TGCGCCAGCAGTCAATTACTAGCGGGACCCTACGAGCAGTACTTC. Translated, it gives CASSQLLAGPYEQYF.

This chain links TRBV9 with TRBJ2-7; 8 nucleotides agree with TRBD2. The CDR3 runs to 15 residues. Trimming at V came to 4 bases and at J to 3 bases, leaving 9 bases not matched to a gene. Germline CDR1 is SGDLS and CDR2 is YYNGEE. The CDR3 loop is CASSFRPGLGYEQYF. The CDR3 DNA is TGTGCCAGCAGCTTCCGCCCGGGACTAGGCTACGAGCAGTACTTC.